The source of this T cell receptor (beta chain) is a study of blood T cell repertoires in COVID-19. Using immunoSEQ multiplex PCR, the repertoire was profiled, and TCRdb retains in-frame clones only, with some absent. Seen here are 100,000 to 130,000 clones, just over 85% observed once, and the top ten hold roughly 2.5%. The V end lost 1 base, the J end lost 5 bases, and 17 bases lay between the germline ends. Looked up from germline, CDR1 is LGHDT and CDR2 is YNNKEL (reference sequence). This CDR3 region has 17 residues. This sequence joins TRBV3-1 (or the pseudogene TRBV3-2) and TRBJ2-2; D not certain. The specimen sequenced was peripheral blood. This TCR was sampled from a human donor in a cohort sampled during active COVID-19. The CDR3 DNA follows: TGTGCCAGCAGCCAAGGCTCGTTGGTGCTGAGGACCGGGGAGCTGTTTTTT. This encodes CASSQGSLVLRTGELFF.